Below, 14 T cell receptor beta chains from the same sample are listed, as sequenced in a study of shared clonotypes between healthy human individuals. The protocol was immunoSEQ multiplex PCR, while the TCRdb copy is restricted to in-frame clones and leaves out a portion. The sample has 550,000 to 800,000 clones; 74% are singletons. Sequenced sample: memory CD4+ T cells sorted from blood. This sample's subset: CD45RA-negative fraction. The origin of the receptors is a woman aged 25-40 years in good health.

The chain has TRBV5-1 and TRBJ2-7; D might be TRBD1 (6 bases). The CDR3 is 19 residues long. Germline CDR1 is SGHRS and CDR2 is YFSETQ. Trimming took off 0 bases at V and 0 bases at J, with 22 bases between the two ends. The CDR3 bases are TGCGCCAGCAGCTTGGACGCTGGGTCTATATGGGGGCTCTCCTACGAGCAGTACTTC. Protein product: CASSLDAGSIWGLSYEQYF.

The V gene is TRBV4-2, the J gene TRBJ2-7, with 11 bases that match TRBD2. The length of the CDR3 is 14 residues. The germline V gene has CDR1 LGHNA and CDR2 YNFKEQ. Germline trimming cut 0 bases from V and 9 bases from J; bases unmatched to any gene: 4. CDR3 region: CASSQDVAGGWQYF. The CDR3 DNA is TGTGCCAGCAGCCAAGACGTAGCGGGAGGGTGGCAGTACTTC.

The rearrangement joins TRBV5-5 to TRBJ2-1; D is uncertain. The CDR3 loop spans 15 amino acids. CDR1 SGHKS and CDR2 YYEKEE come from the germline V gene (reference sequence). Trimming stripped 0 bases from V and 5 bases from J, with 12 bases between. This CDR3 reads CASSLVLSHNNEQFF. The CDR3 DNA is TGTGCCAGCAGCTTGGTCCTCTCCCATAACAATGAGCAGTTCTTC.

CDR3 in amino acids: CASRGNTHGYTF. DNA for the CDR3: TGTGCCAGCAGAGGTAACACCCATGGCTACACCTTC. The chain couples TRBV27 to TRBJ1-2, with no clear D. V was clipped by 6 bases and J by 6 bases, with 11 bases between them. The CDR3 contains 12 residues. Germline CDR1 is MNHEY and CDR2 is SMNVEV (reference sequence).

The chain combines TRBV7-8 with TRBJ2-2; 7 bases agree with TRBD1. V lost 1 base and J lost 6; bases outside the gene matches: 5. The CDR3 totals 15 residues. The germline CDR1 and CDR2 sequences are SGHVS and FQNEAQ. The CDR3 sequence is CASSLETGIPGELFF. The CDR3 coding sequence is TGTGCCAGCAGCTTAGAGACAGGGATCCCCGGGGAGCTGTTTTTT.

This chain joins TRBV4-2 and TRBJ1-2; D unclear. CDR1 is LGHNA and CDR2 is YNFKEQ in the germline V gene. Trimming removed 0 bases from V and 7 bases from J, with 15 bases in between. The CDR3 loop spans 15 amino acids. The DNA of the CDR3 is TGTGCCAGCAGCCAAGATTCCGAAGCCCCTTCTGGCTACACCTTC. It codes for CASSQDSEAPSGYTF.

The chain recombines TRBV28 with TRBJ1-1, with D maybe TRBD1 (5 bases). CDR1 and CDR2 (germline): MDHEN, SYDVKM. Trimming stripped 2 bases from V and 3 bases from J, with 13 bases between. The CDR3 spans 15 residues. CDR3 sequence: CASSLGGTGHTEAFF. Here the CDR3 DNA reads TGTGCCAGCAGTTTAGGGGGGACTGGGCACACTGAAGCTTTCTTT. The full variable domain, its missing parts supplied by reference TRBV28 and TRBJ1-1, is DVKVTQSSRYLVKRTGEKVFLECVQDMDHENMFWYRQDPGLGLRLIYFSYDVKMKEKGDIPEGYSVSREKKERFSLILESASTNQTSMYLCASSLGGTGHTEAFFGQGTRLTVV.

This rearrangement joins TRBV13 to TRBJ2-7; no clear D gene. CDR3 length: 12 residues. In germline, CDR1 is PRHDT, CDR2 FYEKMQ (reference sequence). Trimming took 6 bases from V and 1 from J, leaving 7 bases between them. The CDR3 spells CASSSRSYEQYF. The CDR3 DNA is TGTGCCAGCAGTAGCCGTTCCTACGAGCAGTACTTC.

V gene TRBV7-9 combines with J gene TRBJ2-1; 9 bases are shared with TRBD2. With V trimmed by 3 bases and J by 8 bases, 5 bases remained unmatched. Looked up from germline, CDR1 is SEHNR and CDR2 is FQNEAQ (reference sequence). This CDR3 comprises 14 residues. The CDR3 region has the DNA TGTGCCAGCAGCTTGGGTAGCGGGAGCCATGAGCAGTTCTTC. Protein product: CASSLGSGSHEQFF.

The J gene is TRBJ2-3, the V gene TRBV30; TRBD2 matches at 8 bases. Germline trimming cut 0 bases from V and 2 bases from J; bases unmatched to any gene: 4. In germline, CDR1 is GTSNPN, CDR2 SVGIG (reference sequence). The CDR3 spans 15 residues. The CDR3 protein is CAWSVNSGITDTQYF. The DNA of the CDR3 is TGTGCCTGGAGTGTTAATAGCGGGATCACAGATACGCAGTATTTT.

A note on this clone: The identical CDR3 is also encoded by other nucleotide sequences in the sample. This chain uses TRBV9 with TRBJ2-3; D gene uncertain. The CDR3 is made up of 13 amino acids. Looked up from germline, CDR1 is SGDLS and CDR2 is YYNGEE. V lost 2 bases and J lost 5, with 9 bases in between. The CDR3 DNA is TGTGCCAGCAGCGTTGGGCTGGGAGATACGCAGTATTTT. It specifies CASSVGLGDTQYF.

For the CDR3, the DNA is TGTGCCAGCAGTTTACCGGACTACGTCTACGAGCAGTACTTC. It specifies CASSLPDYVYEQYF. The J gene is TRBJ2-7, the V gene TRBV28, with a tentative D call TRBD2 (6 bases). Germline CDR1 MDHEN, CDR2 SYDVKM. The V gene lost 2 bases and the J gene lost 3 bases, with 11 bases spanning the gap. There are 14 residues in the CDR3. The complete variable domain, with remaining parts taken from reference TRBV28 and TRBJ2-7, reads DVKVTQSSRYLVKRTGEKVFLECVQDMDHENMFWYRQDPGLGLRLIYFSYDVKMKEKGDIPEGYSVSREKKERFSLILESASTNQTSMYLCASSLPDYVYEQYFGPGTRLTVT.

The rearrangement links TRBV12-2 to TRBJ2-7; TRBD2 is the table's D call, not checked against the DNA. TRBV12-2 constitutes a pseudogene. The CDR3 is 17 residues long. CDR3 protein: CASRLRRSAPFSYEQYF. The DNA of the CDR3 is TGTGCAAGTCGCTTAAGAAGAAGCGCCCCATTCTCCTACGAGCAGTACTTC.

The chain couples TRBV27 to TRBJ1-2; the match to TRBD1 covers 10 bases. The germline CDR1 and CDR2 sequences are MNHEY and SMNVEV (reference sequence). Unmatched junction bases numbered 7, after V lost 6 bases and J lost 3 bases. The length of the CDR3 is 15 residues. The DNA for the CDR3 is TGTGCCAGCAGCGGACTGACAGGGGGCGACTATGGCTACACCTTC. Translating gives CASSGLTGGDYGYTF.